This T cell receptor beta chain was identified in a study of cytomegalovirus exposure and HLA in healthy donors. This CDR3 has 15 amino acids. The ends were cut back, 3 bases at V and 1 base at J, with 13 bases in the middle. From germline, CDR1 is SGHTA and CDR2 FQGNSA. Comment on this clone: What it binds is not known.

Overall study results and limits: An analysis that was carried out later associated fewer than 20,000 TCR beta sequences with HLA alleles at 0.05 false discovery rate.

PCR involved 60 Vbeta and 13 Jbeta primers. TCRdb's copy holds only in-frame clones and misses some; the assay was immunoSEQ multiplex PCR. The sample consists of roughly 63,000 clones, more than 60% of them appearing once. This sequence joins TRBV7-2 and TRBJ2-7; TRBD1 might be the D (6 bases). The specimen was PBMCs. The TCR originated in a woman aged 40-49 years in good health and CMV-seropositive. CDR3 sequence reads: CASSLSGGQSYEQYF. CDR3 nucleotides: TGTGCCAGCAGCTTGTCCGGTGGACAGTCCTACGAGCAGTACTTC.